The 18 T cell receptor beta chains presented below share a single source sample, sequenced in a study of T cells in narcolepsy. Clones were sequenced by immunoSEQ multiplex PCR, and TCRdb holds only the in-frame ones, with some missing. The sample has about 30,000 clones; around 79% are singletons. The sample was CD45RA- memory CD4+ T cells from PBMCs. The receptors come from a human donor with narcolepsy.

The chain couples TRBV19 to TRBJ1-3; 11 positions match TRBD1. Germline V gene sequence: CDR1 LNHDA, CDR2 SQIVND (reference sequence). This CDR3 has 15 residues. With 6 bases clipped from V and 2 bases from J, the junction kept 3 bases outside the gene matches. CDR3 amino acids: CASRGQGGTGNTIYF. The CDR3 DNA sequence: TGTGCCAGTAGGGGACAGGGGGGAACTGGAAACACCATATATTTT.

The chain couples TRBV4-3 to TRBJ2-3; D not resolved. The CDR3 runs to 14 residues. Germline CDR1 and CDR2: LGHNA and YSLEER. V was shortened by 0 bases and J by 6 bases, with 10 bases between the two germline ends. CDR3 nucleotide sequence: TGCGCCAGCAGCCAAGATGAAAGGGCGGATACGCAGTATTTT. This translates into CASSQDERADTQYF.

The chain joins TRBV19 to TRBJ2-7; 11 bases fit TRBD2. CDR1 LNHDA and CDR2 SQIVND come from the germline V gene (reference sequence). V gave up 3 bases and J gave up 8 bases; unmatched junction bases: 9. The CDR3 extends over 15 amino acids. CDR3 loop: CASSINTSGRGQQYF. Here the CDR3 DNA reads TGTGCCAGTAGTATTAACACTAGCGGGAGAGGTCAGCAGTACTTC.

The chain carries TRBV6-1 and TRBJ2-5, with 10 nucleotides matching TRBD2. The J call is in doubt because the DNA end fits TRBJ2-7 better. Germline CDR1 MNHNS, CDR2 SASEGT. CDR3 length equals 15 residues. The CDR3 protein is CASSVAGGGSYEQYF. The CDR3 region has the DNA TGTGCCAGCAGCGTAGCGGGAGGAGGTAGCTACGAGCAGTACTTC.

The J gene is TRBJ2-7, the V gene TRBV5-4, with D unresolved. The ends were cut back, 0 bases at V and 2 bases at J, with 9 bases in the middle. The germline CDR1 and CDR2 sequences are SGHNT and YYREEE (reference sequence). This CDR3 spans 14 amino acids. The DNA for the CDR3 is TGTGCCAGCAGCTTGGCCGTCAGCCCCTACGAGCAGTACTTC. Amino acids: CASSLAVSPYEQYF.

The rearrangement links TRBV7-2 to TRBJ2-7; possible D gene TRBD1, 6 bases. Trimming stripped 5 bases from V and 0 bases from J, with 20 bases between. The V gene's germline CDR1 is SGHTA and CDR2 FQGNSA. CDR3 length equals 17 residues. In nucleotides, the CDR3 is TGTGCCAGCAGCCTGACAGGCCTAACACCCAGCTCCTACGAGCAGTACTTC. The encoded protein is CASSLTGLTPSSYEQYF.

The V call is TRBV30, the J call TRBJ1-4; D unresolved. Germline CDR1 GTSNPN, CDR2 SVGIG (reference sequence). This CDR3 is built from 13 residues. Trimming shortened V by 4 bases and J by 7 bases, and 13 bases separated the two germline ends. As DNA, the CDR3 is TGTGCCTGGAAGAACCAGGATGGTGAAAAACTGTTTTTT. Translated, it gives CAWKNQDGEKLFF.

This chain connects TRBV28 to TRBJ1-5; no clear D gene. Per germline, CDR1 MDHEN and CDR2 SYDVKM. V was clipped by 6 bases and J by 7 bases, with 13 bases between them. The CDR3 length is 13 residues. The CDR3 protein is CASRPVSFQPQHF. For the CDR3, the DNA is TGTGCCAGCAGGCCTGTCAGCTTCCAGCCCCAGCATTTT.

This chain uses TRBV27 with TRBJ1-5; no clear D. CDR1 MNHEY and CDR2 SMNVEV come from the germline V gene (reference sequence). The V end lost 8 bases, the J end lost 0 bases, and 11 bases lay between the germline ends. The CDR3 runs to 14 residues. DNA for the CDR3: TGTGCCAGCGATCGGACGGCTAGCAATCAGCCCCAGCATTTT. It encodes CASDRTASNQPQHF.

The chain recombines TRBV9 with TRBJ2-1, with 10 nucleotides matching TRBD2. V shed 4 bases and J 3 bases; nucleotides not matched to a gene: 7. Germline V gives CDR1 SGDLS, CDR2 YYNGEE. The CDR3 totals 16 residues. The CDR3 loop is CASSSYRTSGYNEQFF. The DNA of the CDR3 is TGTGCCAGCAGCTCGTACCGGACTAGCGGCTACAATGAGCAGTTCTTC.

The rearrangement links TRBV15 to TRBJ2-1, with 7 bases lining up with TRBD2. The CDR3 totals 14 residues. From germline, CDR1 is LNHNV and CDR2 YYDKDF (reference sequence). V was clipped by 5 bases and J by 6 bases; unmatched bases: 7. The CDR3 sequence: CATSAQGLVNEQFF. CDR3 coding DNA: TGTGCCACCAGCGCCCAAGGACTAGTCAATGAGCAGTTCTTC.

J is TRBJ2-7 and V is TRBV7-2, with 7 bases lining up with TRBD2. This CDR3 region has 15 residues. The junction had 5 bases not matched to a gene; V was cut back by 1 base and J by 2 bases. Germline V gene data show CDR1 as SGHTA and CDR2 as FQGNSA. The CDR3 nucleotides are TGTGCCAGCAGCTTAGATGGCGGGAGTACCTACGAGCAGTACTTC. It codes for CASSLDGGSTYEQYF.

Notes on this clone: The sample holds other DNA sequences that translate to the same CDR3. The rearrangement links TRBV30 to TRBJ1-4; D is perhaps TRBD1 (5 bases). The CDR3 extends over 13 amino acids. Deletions cut 2 bases from V and 8 bases from J, with 12 bases between. CDR1 GTSNPN and CDR2 SVGIG come from the germline V gene (reference sequence). CDR3 nucleotide sequence: TGTGCCTGGAGTTGGCAGGGAGGGGAAAAACTGTTTTTT. This gives the protein CAWSWQGGEKLFF.

V gene TRBV28 combines with J gene TRBJ2-1; either TRBD1 or TRBD2 may fit D (5 bases each). Germline lookup yields CDR1 MDHEN and CDR2 SYDVKM. Trimming took off 4 bases at V and 1 base at J, with 8 bases between the two ends. This CDR3 comprises 14 residues. CDR3 sequence (DNA): TGTGCCAGCAGTTGGGGGACGTCCTACAATGAGCAGTTCTTC. This encodes CASSWGTSYNEQFF.

The rearrangement joins TRBV30 to TRBJ2-2; 8 nucleotides agree with TRBD1. From germline, CDR1 is GTSNPN and CDR2 SVGIG (reference sequence). V shed 4 bases, J shed 3 bases, and the junction held 7 bases outside the gene matches. This CDR3 region has 15 residues. The CDR3 sequence is CAWIRGRRDTGELFF. CDR3 sequence (DNA): TGTGCCTGGATCAGGGGGCGGCGGGACACCGGGGAGCTGTTTTTT. The full variable domain, its missing parts supplied by reference TRBV30 and TRBJ2-2, is SQTIHQWPATLVQPVGSPLSLECTVEGTSNPNLYWYRQAAGRGLQLLFYSVGIGQISSEVPQNLSASRPQDRQFILSSKKLLLSDSGFYLCAWIRGRRDTGELFFGEGSRLTVL.

The chain combines TRBV11-3 with TRBJ2-7; D not resolved. V was cut by 5 bases and J by 6 bases, with 8 bases left in between. From germline, CDR1 is SGHNT and CDR2 YENEEA. CDR3 size: 11 residues. The CDR3 DNA is TGTGCCAGCAGCGCCCCCGGCGAGCAGTACTTC. Its protein product is CASSAPGEQYF.

The chain joins TRBV7-2 to TRBJ2-3, with D possibly TRBD2 on 5 matching bases. The length of the CDR3 is 16 residues. V was trimmed by 5 bases and J by 0 bases, leaving 15 bases between them. Germline V CDR1 and CDR2: SGHTA, FQGNSA. CDR3: CASSPQRRSSTDTQYF. The CDR3 nucleotides read TGTGCCAGCAGCCCCCAGCGGCGGTCTAGCACAGATACGCAGTATTTT.

This clone turned up a few times. CDR3 nucleotide sequence: TGTGCCAGCCTGGGGGGCACCGTGTTAGGAAAACTGTTTTTT. Protein product: CASLGGTVLGKLFF. The chain links TRBV6-1 to TRBJ1-4, with D possibly TRBD1 on 6 matching bases. CDR1 and CDR2 (germline): MNHNS, SASEGT. The CDR3 is 14 amino acids. V was shortened by 8 bases and J by 10 bases, with 20 bases between the two germline ends.